This TCR beta chain was captured by sequencing in a study of regulatory T cells in long-lasting Graves disease. Study-wide points: The study found persistent patients shared more public clonotypes (over 2,500) than new patients (about 990). Blood alone, not thyroid tissue, was studied.

Sample time point: newly diagnosed GD, antithyroid drugs for less than 3 months. From PBMCs, RNA was extracted and then used to make the TCR library. HTBI primers from iRepertoire and Arm-PCR of CDR3 regions yielded the TCR beta libraries. From the multiplex PCR reads, TCRdb called clonotypes with MiXCR, one entry per CDR3 protein. The table includes 530,000 or so distinct CDR3 sequences, about 16% detected once. To note about this clonotype: Its antigen is still unknown. A far larger clone is a single base away, which makes a read error likely.

The CDR3 runs to 14 residues. Per the germline V gene, CDR1 is SNHLY and CDR2 is FYNNEI. The V and J ends lost 4 bases and 7 bases, in that order; junction bases with no gene match: 8. A further study also used this sample, focusing on T cells in Graves' hyperthyroidism and ophthalmopathy.

The clonotype was recovered from a man between 18 and 29 years old with Graves disease. The sequencing used peripheral blood mononuclear cells (PBMCs), collected at new diagnosis, from a patient treated with antithyroid drugs. This chain links TRBV2 with TRBJ2-7; 9 bases map to TRBD2. The CDR3 sequence: CASSGLAVYNEQYF. CDR3 DNA: TGTGCCAGCAGTGGACTAGCGGTCTACAATGAGCAGTACTTC.